One sample yielded the 9 T cell receptor beta chains listed below, sequenced in a study of blood T cell repertoires in COVID-19. TCRdb's table, derived via immunoSEQ multiplex PCR, lists solely in-frame clones and lacks some. The sample records about 400,000 clones, around 89% being singletons. The sequencing sample was made of peripheral blood. These receptors all come from a man in his forties with acute or convalescent COVID-19.

The chain joins TRBV3-1 (or the pseudogene TRBV3-2) to TRBJ1-2, with TRBD1 as a possible D gene (5 bases). Trimming left V 1 base short and J 2 bases short, with 11 bases between. CDR1 and CDR2 (germline): LGHDT, YNNKEL (reference sequence). This CDR3 spans 15 amino acids. CDR3 sequence: CASSQVFGGNYGYTF. In nucleotides, the CDR3 is TGTGCCAGCAGCCAAGTATTCGGGGGAAACTATGGCTACACCTTC.

The chain is built from TRBV3-1 (or the pseudogene TRBV3-2) and TRBJ1-5; D is unresolved. CDR3 length: 15 residues. V was clipped by 0 bases and J by 1 base, with 7 bases between them. Germline lookup yields CDR1 LGHDT and CDR2 YNNKEL (reference sequence). Here the CDR3 reads CASSQDTGSNQPQHF. The CDR3, as DNA: TGTGCCAGCAGCCAAGATACGGGGAGCAATCAGCCCCAGCATTTT.

This chain connects TRBV5-1 to TRBJ1-2, with 7 nucleotides matching TRBD1. V was clipped by 4 bases and J by 4 bases; unmatched bases: 4. The CDR3 has 13 amino acids. CDR1 and CDR2 (germline): SGHRS, YFSETQ. CDR3 sequence (DNA): TGCGCCAGCAGCGAGGGACAGCGCTATGGCTACACCTTC. Translated, it gives CASSEGQRYGYTF.

The V gene is TRBV28, the J gene TRBJ1-2; 12 bases match TRBD1. The CDR3 has 16 amino acids. The V gene end was trimmed by 4 bases and the J gene end by 3 bases; junction bases not matched to a gene: 6. CDR1 and CDR2 from the germline V gene are MDHEN and SYDVKM. CDR3 sequence (DNA): TGTGCCAGCAGTTGGGGGACAGGGGGCGCCGACTATGGCTACACCTTC. It yields the protein CASSWGTGGADYGYTF.

This clone was found once. For the CDR3, the DNA is TGTGCCAGCAGCAAAGCGTGGGGGACTAGTCGATCTAGCACAGATACGCAGTATTTT. This translates into CASSKAWGTSRSSTDTQYF. The chain has TRBV7-3 and TRBJ2-3, with TRBD2 matching 8 bases. Trimming removed 5 bases from V and 0 bases from J; junction bases left unmatched: 16. Germline CDR1 and CDR2: SGHTA and FQGTGA. The CDR3 loop spans 19 amino acids.

This clone appeared once. The chain is built from TRBV10-2 and TRBJ2-5; 7 nucleotides align to TRBD1. CDR1 WSHSY and CDR2 SAAADI come from the germline V gene. V lost 6 bases, J lost 1 base, and 5 bases stayed unmatched. There are 14 residues in the CDR3. The chain's CDR3 is CASRVGTVQETQYF. The CDR3 nucleotides read TGCGCCAGCAGGGTTGGGACAGTCCAAGAGACCCAGTACTTC.

This rearrangement joins TRBV27 to TRBJ1-2; tentatively, D is TRBD1 (5 bases). V lost 3 bases to trimming and J lost 4 bases, with 15 bases between them. The V gene's germline CDR1 is MNHEY and CDR2 SMNVEV (reference sequence). The CDR3 totals 15 residues. This CDR3 reads CASSFLPGGVYGYTF. In DNA form, the CDR3 reads TGTGCCAGCAGTTTCCTCCCTGGGGGGGTCTATGGCTACACCTTC.

V usage is TRBV12-5 and J usage is TRBJ1-3; 8 positions match TRBD1. CDR1 and CDR2 (germline): LGHNT, FRNRAP. The CDR3 totals 14 residues. The junction had 8 bases not matched to a gene; V was cut back by 9 bases and J by 4 bases. CDR3 bases: TGTGCTAGCTCGCAGGGGGCGCGAGGAAACACCATATATTTT. Translating it yields CASSQGARGNTIYF. Combining the CDR3 with reference TRBV12-5 and TRBJ1-3 gives the whole variable domain DARVTQTPRHKVTEMGQEVTMRCQPILGHNTVFWYRQTMMQGLELLAYFRNRAPLDDSGMPKDRFSAEMPDATLATLKIQPSEPRDSAVYFCASSQGARGNTIYFGEGSWLTVV.

The genes are TRBV7-2 and TRBJ1-5; D may be TRBD1 (5 bases). Germline CDR1 SGHTA, CDR2 FQGNSA. Trimming removed 1 base from V and 1 base from J, with 8 bases in between. The CDR3 consists of 15 residues. The CDR3 coding sequence is TGTGCCAGCAGCTTAGTGGGGGGAAGCAATCAGCCCCAGCATTTT. Its translation: CASSLVGGSNQPQHF.